This T cell receptor beta chain was documented in a study of regulatory T cells in long-lasting Graves disease. General study points: Study was limited to peripheral blood, excluding thyroid tissue. With persistent disease, TRBV28, TRBJ1-2 and TRBJ2-5 were the favored segments.

For this clonotype: What it binds is unknown. It may be a read error: a sequence one base away is much more abundant.

To make TCR beta libraries, researchers used iRepertoire HTBI primers and Arm-PCR of CDR3 regions. TCRdb processed the multiplex PCR reads anew with MiXCR; each CDR3 protein has one entry. The top ten hold less than 15% of the sample, which has fewer than 600,000 distinct CDR3 sequences, 20% to 25% seen once. The V end lost 8 bases, the J end lost 7 bases, and 15 bases lay between the germline ends. The CDR3 has 14 residues. In germline, CDR1 is SGHTA, CDR2 FQGNSA. The time point here: persistent/refractory GD, antithyroid drugs over 5 years with positive TRAb. The TCR library used RNA extracted from PBMCs.

This TCR derives from a female donor with Graves disease. The sequenced sample was peripheral blood mononuclear cells (PBMCs), obtained when the disease was refractory, from a patient treated with antithyroid drugs. The rearrangement links TRBV7-2 to TRBJ1-6; possible D gene TRBD1, 5 bases. The CDR3 nucleotides are TGTGCCAGCGGCTCCGGGACGGGGAATTCACCCCTCCACTTT. Its translation: CASGSGTGNSPLHF.